This T cell receptor beta chain emerged from a study of cytomegalovirus exposure and HLA in healthy donors. Study-wide points: Available immune exposure information covered CMV serostatus only.

On this clone itself: Its specificity is unknown.

The V and J ends lost 1 base and 0 bases, in that order; junction bases with no gene match: 5. The CDR3 has 17 residues. Germline V gives CDR1 SGHVS, CDR2 FQNEAQ. In the PCR, 60 Vbeta and 13 Jbeta primers were used. TCRdb's table, derived via immunoSEQ multiplex PCR, lists solely in-frame clones and lacks some. This table holds some 150,000 clones, around 79% found once. The chain carries TRBV7-8 and TRBJ2-1; 8 bases align to TRBD2. The sample taken for sequencing was PBMCs. This receptor was obtained from a human donor in good health. CDR3 sequence (DNA): TGTGCCAGCAGCTTAGGGGGGAGCGGGAGCTCCTACAATGAGCAGTTCTTC. Protein product: CASSLGGSGSSYNEQFF.